The T cell receptor (beta chain) described here comes from a study (dated by TCRdb to the mid-2010s). Receptors were amplified or captured by RT-PCR. TCRdb shows the sequencer as Illumina MiSeq. Clones were called with MiXCR by TCRdb after fastp trimmed the public reads at Q25, and only in-frame beta chains were retained. One record per CDR3 amino acid sequence lists the most common genes and DNA. Within this sample are hundreds of thousands of distinct CDR3 sequences, with 13% to 15% of them counted one time only. Clones ranked in the top ten supply roughly 4% of the sample. Note on this clonotype: There is no known antigen for this receptor. Base qualities are not at hand, and no much larger clone is one base apart.

CDR3 length: 15 amino acids, cysteine to phenylalanine. Here the CDR3 DNA is all that survives: 45 bases in frame from base 1. Relative to germline, V is 1 base shorter and J is 4 bases shorter, with 13 bases between their ends. CDR1 and CDR2 are read off the germline V gene as MGHRA and YSYEKL. The rearrangement joined TRBV4-1 to TRBJ1-2; no confident D gene assignment can be made. The specimen was memory CD4+ T cells from blood. The receptor was derived from a female donor in good health, serving as a healthy control. The CDR3 reads as follows: CASSQGPDLSYGYTF. At the DNA level, the sequence is TGCGCCAGCAGCCAAGGCCCAGACTTGTCCTATGGCTACACCTTC.